This TCR beta chain was obtained from a study of tumor T cells in aggressive B-cell lymphoma. The repertoire was sequenced with immunoSEQ multiplex PCR; TCRdb's copy has only in-frame clones and lacks some. The table has about 2,800 clones, more than 75% seen once. This clonotype was sampled from an adult with diffuse large B cell lymphoma. Sequencing was carried out using tumor tissue.

CDR3 residues: CSVGTASGYTF. The DNA for the CDR3 is TGCAGCGTTGGAACAGCCAGTGGCTACACCTTC. V is TRBV29-1 and J is TRBJ1-2, with D unclear. Germline assignment: CDR1 SQVTM and CDR2 ANQGSEA. Trimming cost V 4 bases and J 7 bases, with 10 bases left between them. The CDR3 has 11 amino acids.